This T cell receptor (beta chain) stems from a study of cytomegalovirus exposure and HLA in healthy donors. Vbeta (60) and Jbeta (13) primers were used in the PCR. Data came from immunoSEQ multiplex PCR; TCRdb stores just in-frame clones and leaves some out. The data show over 75,000 clones, with about 89% seen just once and roughly 9% held by the top ten. Each donor was nominally healthy when sampled (though unrecorded immune exposures were likely). The CDR3 loop spans 14 amino acids. The ends lost 1 base at V and 6 bases at J; junction bases unmatched: 4. Germline CDR1 is MNHEY and CDR2 is SMNVEV (reference sequence). Findings and caveats of the study: TCR beta chains numbering some 160 were designated cytomegalovirus-associated. HLA-A and HLA-B allele assignments for most subjects were reportedly predicted accurately using TCR beta sequences. In an earlier analysis, most TCR beta V segments were productive about 90% or about 30% of the time.

This clone showed up just once. Its antigen remains unidentified. The origin of this receptor is a man aged 25 to 40 in good health and CMV-seropositive. The sample consisted of PBMCs. This sequence joins TRBV27 and TRBJ1-1, with 8 bases aligning to TRBD1. CDR3 bases: TGTGCCAGCAGTTTATACACACAGGGGGCTGAAGCTTTCTTT. It yields the protein CASSLYTQGAEAFF.